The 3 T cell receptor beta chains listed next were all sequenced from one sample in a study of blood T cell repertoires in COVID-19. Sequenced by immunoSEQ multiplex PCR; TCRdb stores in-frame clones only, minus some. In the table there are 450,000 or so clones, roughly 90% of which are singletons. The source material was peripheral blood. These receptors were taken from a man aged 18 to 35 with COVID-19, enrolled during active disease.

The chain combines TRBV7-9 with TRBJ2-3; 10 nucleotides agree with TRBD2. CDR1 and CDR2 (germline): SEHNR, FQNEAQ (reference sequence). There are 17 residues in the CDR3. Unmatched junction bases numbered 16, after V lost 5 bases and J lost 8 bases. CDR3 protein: CASSPLGASGSLGTQYF. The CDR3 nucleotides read TGTGCCAGCAGCCCCCTCGGGGCTAGCGGGAGTCTTGGTACGCAGTATTTT.

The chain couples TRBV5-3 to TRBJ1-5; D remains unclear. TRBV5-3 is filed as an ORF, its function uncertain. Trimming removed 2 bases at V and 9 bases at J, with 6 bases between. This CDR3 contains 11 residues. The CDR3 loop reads CARSLRWPQHF. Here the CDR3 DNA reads TGTGCCAGAAGCTTACGGTGGCCCCAGCATTTT.

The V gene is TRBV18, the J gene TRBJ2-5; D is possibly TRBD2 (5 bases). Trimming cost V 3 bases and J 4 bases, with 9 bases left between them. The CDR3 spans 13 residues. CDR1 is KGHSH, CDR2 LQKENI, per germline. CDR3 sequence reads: CASSPSGGETQYF. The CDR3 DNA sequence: TGTGCCAGCTCACCGAGCGGCGGAGAGACCCAGTACTTC. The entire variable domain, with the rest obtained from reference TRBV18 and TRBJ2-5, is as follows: NAGVMQNPRHLVRRRGQEARLRCSPMKGHSHVYWYRQLPEEGLKFMVYLQKENIIDESGMPKERFSAEFPKEGPSILRIQQVVRGDSAAYFCASSPSGGETQYFGPGTRLLVL.